The 5 T cell receptor beta chains listed next were all sequenced from one sample in a study of tumor and adjacent non-tumor tissue in lung cancer. A modified ARM-PCR protocol with three rounds of nested PCR amplified TCRbeta. TCRdb recomputed calls from the multiplex PCR reads with MiXCR, one row per CDR3 protein. Of 120,000 or so distinct CDR3 sequences listed, 55% to 75% are singletons. This sample's RNA came from whole unsorted tissue. Source material: lung tumor tissue. These receptors were taken from a young man with non-small cell lung cancer.

In the case of this clonotype: A much larger clone differs from this one at a single base, so this may be a read error. The chain has TRBV6-5 and TRBJ2-1; TRBD2 matches at 7 bases. CDR1 MNHEY and CDR2 SVGAGI come from the germline V gene. This CDR3 region has 14 residues. The CDR3, as DNA: TGTGCCAGCAGTTACCCCGGGAGGACCAATGTGCAGTTCTTC. Its translation: CASSYPGRTNVQFF.

J is TRBJ2-7 and V is TRBV11-2; TRBD1 aligns across 7 bases. This CDR3 comprises 13 residues. Germline CDR1 reads SGHAT; CDR2 reads FQNNGV. V trimming: 7 bases; J trimming: 7 bases; junction bases outside the gene matches: 10. The CDR3 here is CASTLTGAEEQYF. DNA of the CDR3: TGTGCCAGCACCCTCACAGGGGCTGAGGAGCAGTACTTC.

In regard to this clonotype: As the CDR3 is not closed by the conserved phenylalanine or tryptophan, this likely results from a read error. The rearrangement uses TRBV29-1 and TRBJ1-1, with 9 bases matching TRBD1. Germline-derived CDR1 and CDR2 are SQVTM and ANQGSEA. V shed 6 bases and J 6 bases; nucleotides not matched to a gene: 8. The CDR3 length is 13 residues. CDR3 coding DNA: TGCAGCGTCAGGGGACAGGGCGACGCTGAAGCTTTCATT. Its protein product is CSVRGQGDAEAFI.

This clonotype came up once. A much larger clone lies one base from this, so it may be a read error. The V call is TRBV4-3, the J call TRBJ2-7; 11 positions match TRBD1. Germline lookup yields CDR1 LGHNA and CDR2 YSLEER. This CDR3 has 16 amino acids. The CDR3 region has the DNA TGCGCCAGCAGCCATGAACTCGGACAGGGGGCAGACGAGCGGTACTTC. Protein product: CASSHELGQGADERYF.

About this clonotype itself: Likely a read error: the CDR3 ends without its conserved phenylalanine or tryptophan. The rearrangement links TRBV20-1 to TRBJ1-5; D gene unclear. Germline CDR1 is DFQATT and CDR2 is SNEGSKA (reference sequence). The CDR3 sequence is 14 residues long. V was trimmed by 6 bases and J by 0 bases, leaving 12 bases between them. This CDR3 is CSALRHISNQPQHY. CDR3 in DNA: TGCAGTGCCCTTAGACATATTAGCAATCAGCCCCAGCATTAT.